This T cell receptor (beta chain) was sequenced in a study of T cell responses to AZD1222 COVID-19 vaccine. Data came from immunoSEQ multiplex PCR; TCRdb stores just in-frame clones and leaves some out. The sample carries 100,000 to 150,000 clones, roughly 85% recorded once. Germline assignment: CDR1 SGHAT and CDR2 FQNNGV. V was trimmed by 2 bases and J by 1 base, leaving 21 bases between them. CDR3 size: 19 residues. The clonotype originates from an adult in good health. The chain has TRBV11-2 and TRBJ2-1; no firm D call. The source material was peripheral blood, sampled on day 0 of AZD1222 vaccination. The CDR3 sequence is CASSLNLERAEGSYNEQFF. As DNA, the CDR3 is TGTGCCAGCAGCTTAAACTTGGAGCGAGCCGAAGGATCCTACAATGAGCAGTTCTTC. The full variable domain, its missing parts supplied by reference TRBV11-2 and TRBJ2-1, is EAGVAQSPRYKIIEKRQSVAFWCNPISGHATLYWYQQILGQGPKLLIQFQNNGVVDDSQLPKDRFSAERLKGVDSTLKIQPAKLEDSAVYLCASSLNLERAEGSYNEQFFGPGTRLTVL.